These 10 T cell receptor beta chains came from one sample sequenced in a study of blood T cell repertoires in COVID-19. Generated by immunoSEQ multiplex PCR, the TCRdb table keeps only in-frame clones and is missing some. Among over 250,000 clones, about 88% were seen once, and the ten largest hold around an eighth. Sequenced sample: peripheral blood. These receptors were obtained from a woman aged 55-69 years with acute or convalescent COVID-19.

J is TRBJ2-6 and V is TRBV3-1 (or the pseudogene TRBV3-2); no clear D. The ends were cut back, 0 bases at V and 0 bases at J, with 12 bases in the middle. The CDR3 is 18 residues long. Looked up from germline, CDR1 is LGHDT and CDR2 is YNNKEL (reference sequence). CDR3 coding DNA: TGTGCCAGCAGCCAAGATTGGTCAGGCTACTCTGGGGCCAACGTCCTGACTTTC. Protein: CASSQDWSGYSGANVLTF.

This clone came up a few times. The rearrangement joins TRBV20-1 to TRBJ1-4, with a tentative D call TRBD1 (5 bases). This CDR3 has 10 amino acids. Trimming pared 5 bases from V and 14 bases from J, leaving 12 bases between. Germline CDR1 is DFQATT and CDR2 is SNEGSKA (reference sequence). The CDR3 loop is CSARSTELFF. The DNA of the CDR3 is TGCAGTGCTCGTTCGACAGAGCTGTTTTTT.

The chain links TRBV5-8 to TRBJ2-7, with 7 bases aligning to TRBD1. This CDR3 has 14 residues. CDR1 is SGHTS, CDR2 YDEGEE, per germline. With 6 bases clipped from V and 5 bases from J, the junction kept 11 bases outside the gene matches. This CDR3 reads CASTDGDSVNEQYF. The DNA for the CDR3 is TGTGCCAGCACCGACGGGGACAGCGTCAACGAGCAGTACTTC.

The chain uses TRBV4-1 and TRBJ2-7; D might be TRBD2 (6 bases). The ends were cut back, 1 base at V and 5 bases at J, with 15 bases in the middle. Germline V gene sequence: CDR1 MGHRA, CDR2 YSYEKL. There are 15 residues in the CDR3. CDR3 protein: CASSQVGRGRNEQYF. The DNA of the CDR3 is TGCGCCAGCAGCCAAGTAGGGAGAGGGAGGAACGAGCAGTACTTC.

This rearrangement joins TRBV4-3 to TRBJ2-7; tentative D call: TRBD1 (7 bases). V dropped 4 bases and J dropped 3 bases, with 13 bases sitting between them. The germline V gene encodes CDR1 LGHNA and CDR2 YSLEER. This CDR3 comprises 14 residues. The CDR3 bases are TGCGCCAGCAGCCCTGGGCAGGGGGGCTACGAGCAGTACTTC. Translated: CASSPGQGGYEQYF.

The CDR3 DNA reads as TGTGCCAGCAGTGAAATCGCAGGGGGGTCGGGTCAGCCCCAGCATTTT. Translated: CASSEIAGGSGQPQHF. This sequence joins TRBV6-1 and TRBJ1-5, with 7 bases identical to TRBD1. The germline CDR1 and CDR2 sequences are MNHNS and SASEGT. V lost 2 bases, J lost 6 bases, and 10 bases stayed unmatched. The CDR3 has 16 amino acids.

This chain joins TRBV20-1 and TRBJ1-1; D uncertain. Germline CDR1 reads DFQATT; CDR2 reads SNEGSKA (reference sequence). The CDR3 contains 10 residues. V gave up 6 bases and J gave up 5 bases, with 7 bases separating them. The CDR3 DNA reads TGCAGTGCCGAGGATACTGAAGCTTTCTTT. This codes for CSAEDTEAFF.

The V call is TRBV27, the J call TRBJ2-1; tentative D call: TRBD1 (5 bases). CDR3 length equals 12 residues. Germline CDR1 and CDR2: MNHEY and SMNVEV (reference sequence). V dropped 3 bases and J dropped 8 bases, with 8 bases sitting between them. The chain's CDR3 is CASSFLGDEQFF. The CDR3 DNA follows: TGTGCCAGCAGTTTCTTAGGGGATGAGCAGTTCTTC.

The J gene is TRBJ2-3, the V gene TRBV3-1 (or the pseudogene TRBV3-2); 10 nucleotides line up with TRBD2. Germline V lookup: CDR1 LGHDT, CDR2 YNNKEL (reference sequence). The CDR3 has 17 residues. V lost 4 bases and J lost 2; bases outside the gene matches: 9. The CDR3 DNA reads TGTGCCAGCAGCCCCCTTAGTAGCGGGGGGCTCACAGATACGCAGTATTTT. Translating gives CASSPLSSGGLTDTQYF.

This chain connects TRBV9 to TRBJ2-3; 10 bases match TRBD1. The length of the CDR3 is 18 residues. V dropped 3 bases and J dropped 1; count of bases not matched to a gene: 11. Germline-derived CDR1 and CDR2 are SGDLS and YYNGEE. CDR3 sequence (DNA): TGTGCCAGCAGCGGCCGGATGAGGGGGACAGGGGGCACAGATACGCAGTATTTT. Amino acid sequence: CASSGRMRGTGGTDTQYF.